This record concerns one T cell receptor (beta chain) sequence. Its antigen remains unknown. The data were taken from a study of shared clonotypes between healthy human individuals. This CDR3 has 15 residues. Germline-derived CDR1 and CDR2 are WSHSY and SAAADI. The V gene end was trimmed by 7 bases and the J gene end by 3 bases; junction bases not matched to a gene: 9. Study-wide points: Compared with memory subsets, naive subsets generally had larger estimated richness. Researchers sampled blood only, noting tissue repertoires likely differ.

Naive CD8 isolation took CD45RO-negative cells positively selected for CCR7 and excluded terminally differentiated effector memory CD45RA+ cells. The table came from immunoSEQ multiplex PCR; TCRdb's copy has only in-frame clones and leaves some out. This sample has about 2 million clones, with about 94% found just once. Sequenced input: naive CD8+ T cells sorted from blood. The origin of this receptor is a man aged 18 to 30 in good health. The rearrangement uses TRBV10-2 and TRBJ2-1, with 7 bases that match TRBD2. The CDR3 DNA reads TGCGCCAGCATGGGAGGCGGGAGCGGCTACAATGAGCAGTTCTTC. Protein product: CASMGGGSGYNEQFF.